The 3 T cell receptor beta chains below all came from one sample that was sequenced in a study of cytomegalovirus exposure and HLA in healthy donors. The PCR employed 60 Vbeta primers together with 13 Jbeta primers. Using immunoSEQ multiplex PCR, the repertoire was profiled, and TCRdb retains in-frame clones only, with some absent. Of about 68,000 clones listed, approximately 75% were seen once; the top ten hold 6.5% to 8%. The sample comprised PBMCs. The source is a human donor in good health.

The chain couples TRBV30 to TRBJ2-1, with 8 bases identical to TRBD2. Germline V CDR1 and CDR2: GTSNPN, SVGIG (reference sequence). J lost 2 bases, V lost 6 bases, and 3 bases had no gene match. The CDR3 has 13 amino acids. CDR3 region: CACDSGAYNEQFF. As DNA, the CDR3 is TGTGCCTGTGATAGCGGGGCCTACAATGAGCAGTTCTTC.

This clone was seen a single time. The same CDR3 arises from other DNA sequences in this sample as well. V usage is TRBV19 and J usage is TRBJ1-3, with D perhaps matching TRBD1 (6 bases). In germline, CDR1 is LNHDA, CDR2 SQIVND (reference sequence). The CDR3 sequence is 14 residues long. Trimming pared 9 bases from V and 1 base from J, leaving 13 bases between. The CDR3 region has the DNA TGTGCCAGCTCGGGGGGGGCTTCTGGAAACACCATATATTTT. It codes for CASSGGASGNTIYF.

The rearrangement links TRBV27 to TRBJ2-5; the match to TRBD1 covers 9 bases. V shed 6 bases, J shed 5 bases, and the junction held 13 bases outside the gene matches. This CDR3 has 16 amino acids. CDR1 and CDR2 (germline): MNHEY, SMNVEV (reference sequence). This CDR3 reads CASRRTGAQVRETQYF. CDR3 bases: TGTGCCAGCAGAAGGACAGGGGCTCAGGTCCGGGAGACCCAGTACTTC.